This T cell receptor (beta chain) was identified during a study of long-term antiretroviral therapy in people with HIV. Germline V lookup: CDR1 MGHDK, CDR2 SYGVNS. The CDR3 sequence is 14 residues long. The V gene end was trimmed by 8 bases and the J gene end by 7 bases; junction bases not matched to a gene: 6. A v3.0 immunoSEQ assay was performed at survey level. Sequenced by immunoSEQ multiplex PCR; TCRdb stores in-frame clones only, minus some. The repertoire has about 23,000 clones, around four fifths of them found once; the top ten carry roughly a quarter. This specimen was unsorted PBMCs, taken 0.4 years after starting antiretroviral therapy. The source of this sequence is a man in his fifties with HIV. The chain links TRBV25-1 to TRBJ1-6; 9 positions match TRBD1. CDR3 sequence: CASGAGTGNSPLHF. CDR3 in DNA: TGTGCCAGCGGAGCCGGGACAGGGAATTCACCCCTCCACTTT.